Included here is one T cell receptor beta chain sequence, with context. The target antigen is unknown. This CDR3 is built from 18 residues. The sample is drawn from a study of cytomegalovirus exposure and HLA in healthy donors. Study findings and constraints: TCR beta V segments were, for the most part, productive about 87% or about 30% of the time in an earlier analysis.

Use of 60 Vbeta and 13 Jbeta primers characterized the PCR. Only in-frame clones appear in the TCRdb table, and some are missing; sequencing was by immunoSEQ multiplex PCR. Seen here are around 100,000 clones, 70% observed once, and the top ten hold 8% to 9.5%. The chain combines TRBV7-5 with TRBJ2-2; no DNA check was done on the table's D call, TRBD2. TRBV7-5 is deemed a pseudogene. Specimen: PBMCs. The clonotype comes from a man younger than 45 in good health and CMV-seropositive. The CDR3 region has the DNA TGTGCCAGAAGCTTAAGACGATCCGGGATACCGAACACCGGGGAGCTGTTTTTT. Translation: CARSLRRSGIPNTGELFF.